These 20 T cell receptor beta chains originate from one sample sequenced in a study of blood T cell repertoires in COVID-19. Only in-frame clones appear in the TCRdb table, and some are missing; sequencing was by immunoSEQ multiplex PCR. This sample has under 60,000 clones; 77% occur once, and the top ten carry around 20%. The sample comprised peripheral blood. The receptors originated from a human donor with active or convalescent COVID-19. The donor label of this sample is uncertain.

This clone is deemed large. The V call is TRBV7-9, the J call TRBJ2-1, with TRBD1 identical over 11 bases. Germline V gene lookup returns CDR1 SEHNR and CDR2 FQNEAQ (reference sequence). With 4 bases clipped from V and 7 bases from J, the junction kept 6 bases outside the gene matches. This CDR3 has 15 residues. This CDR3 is CASSWGQGDENEQFF. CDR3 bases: TGTGCCAGCAGCTGGGGACAGGGGGATGAGAATGAGCAGTTCTTC.

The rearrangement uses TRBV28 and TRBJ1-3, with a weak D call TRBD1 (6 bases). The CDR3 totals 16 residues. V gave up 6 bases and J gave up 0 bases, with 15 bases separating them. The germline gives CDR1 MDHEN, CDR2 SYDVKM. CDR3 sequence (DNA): TGTGCCAGCAGCCTCAAGGGGGGGATCTCTGGAAACACCATATATTTT. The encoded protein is CASSLKGGISGNTIYF.

Written as DNA, the CDR3 is TGTGCCACCAGCAGAGATACGCGTTTGGGCGCAAACTATGGCTACACCTTC. It translates to CATSRDTRLGANYGYTF. This chain connects TRBV15 to TRBJ1-2; no reliable D call. V shed 0 bases and J shed 2 bases, with 16 bases lying between them. This CDR3 region has 17 residues. CDR1 is LNHNV and CDR2 is YYDKDF in the germline V gene (reference sequence).

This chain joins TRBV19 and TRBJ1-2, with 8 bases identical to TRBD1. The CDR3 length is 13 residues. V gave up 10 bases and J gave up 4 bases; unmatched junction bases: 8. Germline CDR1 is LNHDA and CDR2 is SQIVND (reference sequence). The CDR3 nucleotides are TGTGCCACTCCCCTCACAGGGGGCTATGGCTACACCTTC. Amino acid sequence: CATPLTGGYGYTF.

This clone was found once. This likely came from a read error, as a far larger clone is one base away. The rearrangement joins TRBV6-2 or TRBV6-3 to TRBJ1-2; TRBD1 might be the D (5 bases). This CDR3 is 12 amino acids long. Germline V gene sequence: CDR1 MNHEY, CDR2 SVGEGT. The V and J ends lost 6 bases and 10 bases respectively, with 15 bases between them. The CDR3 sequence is CASSSGIMDYTF. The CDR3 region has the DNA TGTGCCAGCAGCTCAGGGATAATGGACTACACCTTC.

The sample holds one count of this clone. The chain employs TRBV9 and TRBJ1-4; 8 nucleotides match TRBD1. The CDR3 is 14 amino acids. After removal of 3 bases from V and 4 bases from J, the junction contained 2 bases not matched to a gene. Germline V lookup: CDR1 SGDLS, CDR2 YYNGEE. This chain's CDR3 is CASSGDRLNEKLFF. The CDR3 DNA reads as TGTGCCAGCAGCGGGGACAGGCTTAATGAAAAACTGTTTTTT. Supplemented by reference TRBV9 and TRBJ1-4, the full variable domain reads DSGVTQTPKHLITATGQRVTLRCSPRSGDLSVYWYQQSLDQGLQFLIQYYNGEERAKGNILERFSAQQFPDLHSELNLSSLELGDSALYFCASSGDRLNEKLFFGSGTQLSVL.

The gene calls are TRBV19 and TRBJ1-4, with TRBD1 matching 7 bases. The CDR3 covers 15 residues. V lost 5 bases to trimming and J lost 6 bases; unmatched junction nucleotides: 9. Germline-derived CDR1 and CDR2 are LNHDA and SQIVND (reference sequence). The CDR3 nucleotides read TGTGCCAGTAGTGGTCGCGGGACAGCTGATGAAAAACTGTTTTTT. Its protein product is CASSGRGTADEKLFF.

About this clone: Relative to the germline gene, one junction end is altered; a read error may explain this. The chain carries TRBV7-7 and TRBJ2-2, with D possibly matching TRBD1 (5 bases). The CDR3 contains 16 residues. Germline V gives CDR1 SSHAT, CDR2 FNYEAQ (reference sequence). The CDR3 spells CASSLQVVPRHGELFF. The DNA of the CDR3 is TGTGCTAGCAGCTTACAGGTCGTCCCCCGTCACGGGGAGCTGTTTTTT.

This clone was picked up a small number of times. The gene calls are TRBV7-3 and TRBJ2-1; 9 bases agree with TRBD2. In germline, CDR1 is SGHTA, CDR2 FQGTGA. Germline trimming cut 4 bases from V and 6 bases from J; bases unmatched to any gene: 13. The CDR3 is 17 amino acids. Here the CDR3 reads CASSSDPSGMGGNEQFF. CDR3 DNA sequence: TGTGCCAGCAGCTCAGACCCTAGCGGGATGGGGGGCAATGAGCAGTTCTTC.

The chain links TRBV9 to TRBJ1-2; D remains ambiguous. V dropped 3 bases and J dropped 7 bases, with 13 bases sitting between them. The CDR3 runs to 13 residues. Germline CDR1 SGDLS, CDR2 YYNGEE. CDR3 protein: CASSADGVGGYTF. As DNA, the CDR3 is TGTGCCAGCAGCGCGGACGGGGTCGGTGGCTACACCTTC.

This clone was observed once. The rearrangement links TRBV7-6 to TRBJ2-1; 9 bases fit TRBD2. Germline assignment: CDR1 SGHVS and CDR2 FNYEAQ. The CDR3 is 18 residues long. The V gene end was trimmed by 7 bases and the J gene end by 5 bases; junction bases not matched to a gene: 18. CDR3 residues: CASTQKASGTAGHNEQFF. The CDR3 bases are TGTGCCAGCACCCAAAAGGCTAGCGGGACTGCCGGTCACAATGAGCAGTTCTTC.

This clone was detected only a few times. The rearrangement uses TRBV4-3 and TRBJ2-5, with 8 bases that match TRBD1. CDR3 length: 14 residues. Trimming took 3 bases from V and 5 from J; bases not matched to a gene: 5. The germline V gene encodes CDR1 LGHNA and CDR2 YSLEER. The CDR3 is CASSHNNRGETQYF. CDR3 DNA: TGCGCCAGCAGCCACAACAACAGGGGGGAGACCCAGTACTTC.

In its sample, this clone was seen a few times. Here the CDR3 reads CASSMDSGTGAYEQYF. The DNA of the CDR3 is TGTGCCAGCAGCATGGATTCCGGGACAGGGGCCTACGAGCAGTACTTC. V usage is TRBV7-3 and J usage is TRBJ2-7; 10 bases line up with TRBD1. Germline CDR1 is SGHTA and CDR2 is FQGTGA. Trimming removed 5 bases from V and 2 bases from J; junction bases left unmatched: 9. The CDR3 sequence is 16 residues long.

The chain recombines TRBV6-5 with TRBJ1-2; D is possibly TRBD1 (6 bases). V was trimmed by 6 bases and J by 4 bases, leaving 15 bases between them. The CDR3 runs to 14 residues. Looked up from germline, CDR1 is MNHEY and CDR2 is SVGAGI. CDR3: CASRQGTISYGYTF. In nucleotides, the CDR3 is TGTGCCAGCAGGCAGGGGACTATAAGCTATGGCTACACCTTC.

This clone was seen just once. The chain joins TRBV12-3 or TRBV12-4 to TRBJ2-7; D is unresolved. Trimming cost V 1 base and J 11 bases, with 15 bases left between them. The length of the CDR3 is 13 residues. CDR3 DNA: TGTGCCAGCAGTTTAGGGAGACTTCAACGGAAGTACTTC. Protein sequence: CASSLGRLQRKYF.

The CDR3 region has the DNA TGTGCCTGGGGGACCGTCGGGGAGACCCAGTACTTC. It specifies CAWGTVGETQYF. The gene calls are TRBV30 and TRBJ2-5; the D gene could be TRBD1 or TRBD2 (5 bases each). In germline, CDR1 is GTSNPN, CDR2 SVGIG (reference sequence). The CDR3 spans 12 residues. The V and J ends lost 5 bases and 5 bases respectively, with 12 bases between them.

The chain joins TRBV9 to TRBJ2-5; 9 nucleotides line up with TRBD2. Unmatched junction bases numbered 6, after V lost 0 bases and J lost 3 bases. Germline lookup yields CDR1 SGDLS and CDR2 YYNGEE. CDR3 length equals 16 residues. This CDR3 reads CASSVAASGIKETQYF. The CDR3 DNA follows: TGTGCCAGCAGCGTAGCAGCTAGCGGGATAAAAGAGACCCAGTACTTC.

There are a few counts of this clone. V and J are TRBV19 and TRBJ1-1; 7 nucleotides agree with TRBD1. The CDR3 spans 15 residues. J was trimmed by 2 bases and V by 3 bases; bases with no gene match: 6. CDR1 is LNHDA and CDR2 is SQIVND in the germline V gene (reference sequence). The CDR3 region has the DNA TGTGCCAGTAGTATCGGAGGGACAGTTAACACTGAAGCTTTCTTT. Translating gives CASSIGGTVNTEAFF.

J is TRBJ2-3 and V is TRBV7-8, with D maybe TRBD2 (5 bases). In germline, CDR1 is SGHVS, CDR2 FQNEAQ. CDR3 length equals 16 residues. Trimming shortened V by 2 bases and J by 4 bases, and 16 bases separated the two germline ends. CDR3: CASSLFSGRPPDTQYF. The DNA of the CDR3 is TGTGCCAGCAGCTTATTCTCGGGAAGGCCCCCAGATACGCAGTATTTT.

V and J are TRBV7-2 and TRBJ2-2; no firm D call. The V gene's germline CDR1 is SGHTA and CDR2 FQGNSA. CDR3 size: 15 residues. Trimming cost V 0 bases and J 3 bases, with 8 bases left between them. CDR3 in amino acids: CASSLALQDTGELFF. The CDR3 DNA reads TGTGCCAGCAGCTTAGCGCTTCAGGACACCGGGGAGCTGTTTTTT. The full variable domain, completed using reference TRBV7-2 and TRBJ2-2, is GAGVSQSPSNKVTEKGKDVELRCDPISGHTALYWYRQSLGQGLEFLIYFQGNSAPDKSGLPSDRFSAERTGGSVSTLTIQRTQQEDSAVYLCASSLALQDTGELFFGEGSRLTVL.